This entry concerns a single T cell receptor (beta chain). This clone was recorded once. Its antigen is still unknown. Base qualities are not provided; no much larger clone lies one nucleotide away. This entry comes from a study of cytomegalovirus exposure and HLA in healthy donors (dated by TCRdb to 2017 to 2019). Regarding the complete study: In an earlier analysis of approximately 500 of the donors, 250 to 350 Gb of sequence data and 100 million or so unique TCR beta sequences from roughly 190 million T cells were reported. HLA typing included class I and class II loci at four-digit resolution. Using immunosequencing, the study profiled T cell repertoires from 666 subjects and related those repertoires to cytomegalovirus serostatus. Across about 370 genotyped donors of the cohort, an average of 235,054 unique TCR beta nucleotide sequences per donor were sequenced, and roughly 18% of those sequences were non-productive. To study patterns of TCR occurrence, a later analysis re-analyzed previously published TCR beta repertoires from 650 to 750 donors and added high-resolution HLA genotyping. About 280 gigabases of sequencing data and 70 million to 95 million unique TCR sequences made up an early release that covered nearly 650 HLA-typed donors. Every discovery cohort repertoire had been produced on one sequencing platform. In the later analysis, no new phenotypic data were used to find candidate immune exposures; instead, reliance was placed on TCR beta sequences and their occurrence across donors. Five DR-DQ haplotypes were treated as single units for association and clustering because of strong linkage in the cohort. An earlier analysis of 587 of the donors applied high-throughput TCR beta sequencing to assess whether each TCR beta V gene segment acted as functional or pseudogenic. The aim of the study was to test whether cataloging public T cell receptors could identify signatures of past pathogen exposure. Donor age, sex, ethnicity and CMV serostatus were compiled alongside the repertoire data. Genome-wide SNP genotypes for about three fifths of the roughly 700 donors were used in a later genetic analysis, which treated that subset as a discovery cohort. The study combined high-throughput TCR immunosequencing, statistical association of individual TCRs with disease status, and machine learning to predict cytomegalovirus infection status. Of the 300 to 500 genotyped donors, 81% were placed in the genetic ancestry cluster associated with self-reported Caucasian donors. Typing coverage varied by locus: roughly 629-630 donors for A, B, C, DRB1 and DQB1; under 550 for DQA1; about 600 for DPA1; around 490 for DPB1. Besides the first cohort of hundreds of subjects, a separate validation cohort made up of 120 or so different subjects was used. The paper's findings and limits, for the study overall: Broadly in line with IMGT annotations, most TCR beta V segments showed up in productive rearrangements about 87% or about 30% of the time in an earlier analysis of about 500 of the donors. In this cohort, only TCR beta chains were sequenced, and detectable features were limited by the absence of alpha or paired-chain data. A further reported finding was that TCR beta sequences accurately predicted the HLA-A and HLA-B alleles for most subjects in the first cohort. Because counts were too low, roughly 16 rarely observed V segments, including chromosome 9 orphons, were left out of the earlier analysis of 587 of the donors. In a later analysis, most CMV-associated TCR beta chains were found to appear HLA-restricted, with HLA associations seemingly driven largely by CMV exposure. A later analysis found that HLA-associated TCR beta chains were more clonally expanded and had lower generation probabilities than equally common non-associated chains. Linkage disequilibrium might explain the correlated functional status among segregating V segments, but an unknown experimental factor could not be ruled out. In a later genetic analysis, fewer N-insertions in productive TCRs were reported among donors in an Asian-associated ancestry cluster than the roughly 640-donor mean. Because the 87-base-pair reads could not distinguish some IMGT-functional V segments, including TRBV6-2 and TRBV6-3, those segments were excluded. Most TCR sequences were seen in very few donors, while some public TCRs were found in many individuals. A total of 150 or so TCR beta chains were listed by the study as associated with cytomegalovirus. Roughly uniform sequencing depth across donors was assumed in presence/absence analyses, although this assumption may not hold. HLA typing was unavailable for some donors at each locus, so association tests used only the typed subset. Immune exposure information for the cohort was limited to CMV serostatus. Assigning TCR associations to individual alleles was difficult when HLA alleles, especially DR and DQ, strongly co-occurred. The classifier was reported to diagnose cytomegalovirus status with high specificity and sensitivity in both the original and validation cohorts. The sequencing pipeline was judged likely to have produced a cluster of highly shared sequence variants as a technical artifact. Several of the top co-occurrence clusters appeared to be linked to parvovirus B19, influenza, CMV and Epstein-Barr virus, according to a later analysis. The authors suggested that the approach could potentially be generalized to other disease states and immunological phenotypes. V-gene and J-gene trimming of TCR beta chains was associated with a missense DCLRE1C variant in a later genetic analysis, and the association was replicated in an independent cohort. A later analysis found that TCR association rates varied across HLA loci, with DRB1 alleles showing the most associated TCRs and HLA-C alleles the fewest. In vitro tests confirmed that three of the cytomegalovirus-associated TCR beta chains recognize cytomegalovirus antigens. At a false discovery rate of 0.05, a later analysis linked fewer than 20,000 TCR beta sequences to specific HLA alleles.

The germline V gene yields MDHEN for CDR1 and SYDVKM for CDR2. V is cut back by 6 bases and J by 1 base, with 7 bases in the junction unmatched. The CDR3, cysteine through phenylalanine, is 15 amino acids long. The DNA shown is the 45-base CDR3, in frame from base 1. The cohort was made up of around 720 healthy bone marrow donors. At the time of sampling, all cohort members were nominally healthy, though unrecorded immune exposures were likely present. The donor was CMV seronegative and belonged to the group of 352 seronegative cohort members. Every donor gave a peripheral blood sample, and the peripheral blood mononuclear cells from that sample were used for TCR beta sequencing. The Qiagen DNeasy Blood Extraction Kit was used to extract genomic DNA from the blood cell samples. Libraries were constructed by the immunoSEQ multiplex PCR assay. For the multiplex PCR, a mixture combining 60 forward primers for TCR Vbeta segments and 13 reverse primers for TCR Jbeta segments was used. The CDR3 region of rearranged TCR beta genes was amplified from genomic DNA with a multiplex PCR assay. On the Illumina HiSeq System, the amplified TCR beta libraries were sequenced as 87-base-pair reads. In the source study's methods: In a later analysis, about 80 million unique TCR beta chains were counted across the roughly 670 repertoires, and roughly 11 million of these chains were shared by at least two donors. Raw reads were error-corrected and collapsed into unique sequences by a nearest-neighbor algorithm in which closely related sequences were merged to remove PCR and sequencing errors. Alignment of CDR3 sequences to IMGT reference sequences was used to assign V, D and J gene segments. For a sequence to be retained, a match of at least six nucleotides was required to both a V gene segment and a J gene segment. A rearrangement was called productive if the CDR3 had no stop codons and remained in frame with V and J, and every other rearrangement was called non-productive. CDR3 was defined by IMGT convention, running from the second conserved V-encoded cysteine to the conserved J-encoded phenylalanine. In an earlier analysis of 587 of the donors, sequences lacking an unambiguous match to a single V gene segment were excluded. In an earlier analysis of almost 600 of the donors, a V segment was called functional when productive rearrangements were above 56.7%, and segregating when the standard deviation between donors exceeded 5%. A statistical classification framework was developed to diagnose cytomegalovirus status using the catalog of TCR beta chain sequences. V and J gene assignment, in a later analysis, came from comparing TCR nucleotide sequences with IMGT/GENE-DB human TR gene sequences. Using the TCRdist pipeline, a later analysis assigned CDR3 sequences along with most-parsimonious VDJ recombination scenarios. In a later analysis, every TCR beta chain was defined by the combination of its CDR3 amino acid sequence and its V-gene family, and reads without a unique V-gene family were dropped. A later analysis removed several hundred highly shared, low-generation-probability nucleotide sequences to deal with suspected cross-contamination and a sequencing artifact. In a later analysis, a clonal expansion index for each public chain was calculated from normalized within-repertoire ranks of inferred template counts. Generation probabilities in a later analysis came from a VDJ recombination model fitted to out-of-frame rearrangements, and those results were checked against IGoR. Hypergeometric tests were used in a later analysis to score TCR-TCR, TCR-HLA and TCR-CMV co-occurrence, with a repertoire-size bias correction applied to the TCR pairs. To estimate false discovery rates, a later analysis permuted the HLA or CMV assignments 20 times. In a later analysis, co-occurring TCRs were grouped with DBSCAN, and TCRdist sequence similarity was added when clustering was performed within HLA-allele-positive subsets. Co-occurrence clustering excluded repertoires with fewer than 30,000 or more than 120,000 public chains, plus five with anomalous nucleotide sharing. TCRdb obtained this table from immuneACCESS and retained in-frame rearrangements with V and J assigned. These tables miss some clones; where compared with another copy, unresolved V genes account for less than half of the shortfall, and the remainder is unexplained. V and J calls and clone size follow that table, whereas D and trimming were derived from the DNA. The sample table lists over 110,000 clones, 70% to 85% of them with a count of one. Of the sample, 2% to 3% falls within the top ten clones.

The rearrangement joined TRBV28 to TRBJ2-7; 9 bases in the middle match TRBD2. The sample taken for sequencing was PBMCs. The source is a male donor in good health and CMV-seronegative. The CDR3 region: CASSPASGVSYEQYF. The sequenced DNA is TGTGCCAGCAGCCCTGCTAGCGGGGTATCCTACGAGCAGTACTTC.